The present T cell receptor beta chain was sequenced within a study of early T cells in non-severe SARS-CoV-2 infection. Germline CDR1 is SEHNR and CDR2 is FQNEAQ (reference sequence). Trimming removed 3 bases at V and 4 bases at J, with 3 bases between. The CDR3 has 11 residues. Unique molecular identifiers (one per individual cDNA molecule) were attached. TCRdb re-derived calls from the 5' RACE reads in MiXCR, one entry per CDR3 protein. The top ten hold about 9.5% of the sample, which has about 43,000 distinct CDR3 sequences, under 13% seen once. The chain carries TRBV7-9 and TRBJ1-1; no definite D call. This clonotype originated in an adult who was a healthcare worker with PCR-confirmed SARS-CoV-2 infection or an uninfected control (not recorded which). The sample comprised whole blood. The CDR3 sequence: CASSFGTEAFF. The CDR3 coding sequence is TGTGCCAGCAGCTTCGGCACTGAAGCTTTCTTT. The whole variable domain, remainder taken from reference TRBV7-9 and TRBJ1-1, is DTGVSQNPRHKITKRGQNVTFRCDPISEHNRLYWYRQTLGQGPEFLTYFQNEAQLEKSRLLSDRFSAERPKGSFSTLEIQRTEQGDSAMYLCASSFGTEAFFGQGTRLTVV.